This is a list of T cell receptor beta chains from one sample in a study of STAT5B mutations in CD4+ large granular lymphocyte leukemia. Sequencing was performed with immunoSEQ multiplex PCR; in TCRdb, only in-frame clones are kept and a portion is missing. There are roughly 30,000 clones in the sample; about two thirds occur only once, and 1.5% to 2% lies in the top ten. Sequencing was carried out using CD4+ T cells from blood buffy coats. These receptors were taken from a human donor in good health. The CDR3 runs from the conserved cysteine through the conserved F or W. Each record gives: clone size, J gene, D gene, V gene, CDR3 protein, CDR3 DNA. The D gene is left open where the match is weak. The size entry is marked missing in some rows and otherwise reads once, few, many or a size class.

abundance: once; j_gene: TRBJ2-5; d_gene: TRBD1; v_gene: TRBV18; CDR3aa: CASSPSGQQETQYF; CDR3nt: TGTGCCAGCTCACCGTCGGGACAGCAAGAGACCCAGTACTTC
abundance: few; j_gene: TRBJ1-1; d_gene: NA; v_gene: TRBV5-1; CDR3aa: CASSPLTRGTEAFF; CDR3nt: TGCGCCAGCAGCCCCTTGACCAGGGGCACTGAAGCTTTCTTT
abundance: NA; j_gene: TRBJ2-5; d_gene: NA; v_gene: TRBV5-1; CDR3aa: CASSAEVGSETQYF; CDR3nt: TGCGCCAGCAGCGCGGAGGTAGGGTCGGAGACCCAGTACTTC
abundance: NA; j_gene: TRBJ2-7; d_gene: NA; v_gene: TRBV19; CDR3aa: CASTEYGGPSYEQYF; CDR3nt: TGTGCCAGTACCGAATATGGGGGGCCCTCCTACGAGCAGTACTTC
abundance: NA; j_gene: TRBJ1-1; d_gene: NA; v_gene: TRBV6-5; CDR3aa: CASSRSTEAFF; CDR3nt: TGTGCCAGCAGTCGAAGCACTGAAGCTTTCTTT
abundance: NA; j_gene: TRBJ2-3; d_gene: NA; v_gene: TRBV29-1; CDR3aa: CSVEHSTDTQYF; CDR3nt: TGCAGCGTTGAACACAGCACAGATACGCAGTATTTT
abundance: NA; j_gene: TRBJ2-7; d_gene: NA; v_gene: TRBV5-6; CDR3aa: CASRTAGLSYEQYF; CDR3nt: TGTGCCAGCAGGACCGCAGGGTTGTCCTACGAGCAGTACTTC
abundance: NA; j_gene: TRBJ1-1; d_gene: TRBD1; v_gene: TRBV7-2; CDR3aa: CASSSSPGGLEAFF; CDR3nt: TGTGCCAGCAGCTCTTCGCCAGGGGGCCTTGAAGCTTTCTTT
abundance: NA; j_gene: TRBJ2-2; d_gene: NA; v_gene: TRBV10-3; CDR3aa: CAIGSGELFF; CDR3nt: TGTGCCATCGGTTCCGGGGAGCTGTTTTTT
abundance: NA; j_gene: TRBJ1-1; d_gene: TRBD1; v_gene: TRBV9; CDR3aa: CASSPRGARDTEAFF; CDR3nt: TGTGCCAGCAGTCCCAGGGGGGCGCGGGACACTGAAGCTTTCTTT
abundance: NA; j_gene: TRBJ1-4; d_gene: NA; v_gene: TRBV27; CDR3aa: CASSLHRSNEKLFF; CDR3nt: TGTGCCAGCAGTTTACACAGGAGTAATGAAAAACTGTTTTTT
abundance: NA; j_gene: TRBJ2-3; d_gene: TRBD1; v_gene: TRBV6-5; CDR3aa: CASSYTGDSNTQYF; CDR3nt: TGTGCCAGCAGTTACACCGGGGACAGTAATACGCAGTATTTT
abundance: NA; j_gene: TRBJ1-2; d_gene: NA; v_gene: TRBV7-2; CDR3aa: CASSLDQGSLGYTF; CDR3nt: TGTGCCAGCAGCTTAGATCAGGGGTCGTTGGGCTACACCTTC
abundance: NA; j_gene: TRBJ2-6; d_gene: NA; v_gene: TRBV27; CDR3aa: CASRPQGSRANVLTF; CDR3nt: TGTGCCAGCAGACCACAGGGTTCGCGAGCCAACGTCCTGACTTTC
abundance: NA; j_gene: TRBJ1-5; d_gene: NA; v_gene: TRBV13; CDR3aa: CASSKRPPSPDTRSNQPQHF; CDR3nt: TGTGCCAGCAGCAAACGACCCCCGAGCCCGGACACTCGGAGCAATCAGCCCCAGCATTTT
abundance: few; j_gene: TRBJ1-5; d_gene: NA; v_gene: TRBV30; CDR3aa: CAWSEVDQPQHF; CDR3nt: TGTGCCTGGAGTGAAGTAGATCAGCCCCAGCATTTT
abundance: NA; j_gene: TRBJ1-6; d_gene: NA; v_gene: TRBV9; CDR3aa: CASSVGGSGSPLHF; CDR3nt: TGTGCCAGCAGCGTAGGGGGCTCGGGGTCACCCCTCCACTTT
abundance: NA; j_gene: TRBJ1-5; d_gene: NA; v_gene: TRBV19; CDR3aa: CASSVGPQPQHF; CDR3nt: TGTGCCAGTAGTGTCGGGCCCCAGCCCCAGCATTTT
abundance: NA; j_gene: TRBJ2-1; d_gene: TRBD2; v_gene: TRBV19; CDR3aa: CASRGGLAGYNEQFF; CDR3nt: TGTGCCAGTAGGGGGGGGCTAGCGGGCTACAATGAGCAGTTCTTC
abundance: NA; j_gene: TRBJ1-3; d_gene: NA; v_gene: TRBV30; CDR3aa: CAWDSSSGNTIYF; CDR3nt: TGTGCCTGGGACTCTAGCTCTGGAAACACCATATATTTT
abundance: NA; j_gene: TRBJ1-1; d_gene: NA; v_gene: TRBV18; CDR3aa: CASSEGQNTEAFF; CDR3nt: TGTGCCAGCTCAGAGGGACAGAACACTGAAGCTTTCTTT
abundance: NA; j_gene: TRBJ2-5; d_gene: NA; v_gene: TRBV5-4; CDR3aa: CASSLSRLGETQYF; CDR3nt: TGTGCCAGCAGCTTGAGTCGACTAGGCGAGACCCAGTACTTC
abundance: few; j_gene: TRBJ2-1; d_gene: TRBD2; v_gene: TRBV7-6; CDR3aa: CASSLEAGGRYNEQFF; CDR3nt: TGTGCCAGCAGCTTAGAGGCGGGGGGGCGCTACAATGAGCAGTTCTTC
abundance: NA; j_gene: TRBJ1-3; d_gene: NA; v_gene: TRBV9; CDR3aa: CASSVGNQSPRNTIYF; CDR3nt: TGTGCCAGCAGCGTAGGGAACCAATCCCCCCGAAACACCATATATTTT
abundance: NA; j_gene: TRBJ2-6; d_gene: NA; v_gene: TRBV20-1; CDR3aa: CSARGPNVLTF; CDR3nt: TGCAGTGCTAGAGGACCCAACGTCCTGACTTTC
abundance: NA; j_gene: TRBJ1-5; d_gene: NA; v_gene: TRBV6-5; CDR3aa: CASSLQGQPQHF; CDR3nt: TGTGCCAGCAGTTTACAGGGTCAGCCCCAGCATTTT
abundance: NA; j_gene: TRBJ1-1; d_gene: TRBD1; v_gene: TRBV4-3; CDR3aa: CASSQDSWAGGLHTEAFF; CDR3nt: TGCGCCAGCAGCCAAGATTCATGGGCAGGGGGCTTGCACACTGAAGCTTTCTTT
abundance: NA; j_gene: TRBJ2-1; d_gene: NA; v_gene: TRBV20-1; CDR3aa: CSAPVTEQFF; CDR3nt: TGCAGTGCCCCCGTTACTGAGCAGTTCTTC
abundance: NA; j_gene: TRBJ1-1; d_gene: TRBD1; v_gene: TRBV5-6; CDR3aa: CASSLGPGQGAHGAFF; CDR3nt: TGTGCCAGCAGCTTGGGACCGGGACAGGGGGCGCATGGAGCTTTCTTT
abundance: NA; j_gene: TRBJ1-5; d_gene: NA; v_gene: TRBV5-8; CDR3aa: CASSWGDRRSPSNQPQHF; CDR3nt: TGTGCCAGCAGCTGGGGGGACCGCCGATCTCCTAGCAATCAGCCCCAGCATTTT
abundance: once; j_gene: TRBJ2-1; d_gene: NA; v_gene: TRBV5-1; CDR3aa: CASSLEGGLRAHEQFF; CDR3nt: TGCGCCAGCAGCTTGGAAGGGGGGCTTCGTGCGCATGAGCAGTTCTTC
abundance: NA; j_gene: TRBJ1-2; d_gene: NA; v_gene: TRBV5-1; CDR3aa: CASSLGQGSDGYTF; CDR3nt: TGCGCCAGCAGCTTGGGGCAGGGGAGCGATGGCTACACCTTC
abundance: NA; j_gene: TRBJ2-1; d_gene: NA; v_gene: TRBV5-1; CDR3aa: CASSNDATYNEQFF; CDR3nt: TGCGCCAGCAGCAACGACGCGACTTACAATGAGCAGTTCTTC
abundance: NA; j_gene: TRBJ2-3; d_gene: NA; v_gene: TRBV9; CDR3aa: CASSGIFSTDTQYF; CDR3nt: TGTGCCAGCAGCGGTATCTTTAGCACAGATACGCAGTATTTT
abundance: once; j_gene: TRBJ2-7; d_gene: NA; v_gene: TRBV6-5; CDR3aa: CASSTLYEQYF; CDR3nt: TGTGCCAGCAGTACCCTCTACGAGCAGTACTTC
abundance: NA; j_gene: TRBJ2-1; d_gene: NA; v_gene: TRBV10-1; CDR3aa: CASGPGQYNEQFF; CDR3nt: TGCGCCAGCGGCCCAGGACAGTACAATGAGCAGTTCTTC
abundance: NA; j_gene: TRBJ2-7; d_gene: NA; v_gene: TRBV11-2; CDR3aa: CASSPIGRNSYEQYF; CDR3nt: TGTGCCAGCAGCCCAATCGGACGGAACTCCTACGAGCAGTACTTC
abundance: few; j_gene: TRBJ1-5; d_gene: TRBD1; v_gene: TRBV15; CDR3aa: CATSYRQGKPPQHF; CDR3nt: TGTGCCACCAGCTACAGACAGGGTAAGCCGCCCCAGCATTTT